This T cell receptor beta chain derives from a study of cytomegalovirus exposure and HLA in healthy donors (dated by TCRdb to the late 2010s). General notes on the study: According to an earlier analysis of a few hundred of the donors, 150 million to 200 million T cells yielded roughly 110 million unique TCR beta sequences and more than 250 Gb of sequence data. In a later analysis, previously published TCR beta repertoires from several hundred donors were re-analyzed and high-resolution HLA genotyping was added so that TCR occurrence patterns could be studied. The number of donors typed differed by locus, with 629-630 for A, B, C, DRB1 and DQB1, around 500 for DQA1, 600 to 610 for DPA1, and some 440 for DPB1. Among 398 genotyped donors of the cohort, an average of around 250,000 unique TCR beta nucleotide sequences was sequenced per donor, of which about 18% were non-productive. An early release covering roughly 600 HLA-typed donors comprised approximately 300 gigabases of sequencing data and approximately 80 million unique TCR sequences. High-throughput TCR immunosequencing, statistical association of individual TCRs with disease status, and machine learning were combined to predict cytomegalovirus infection status. Donor age, sex, ethnicity and CMV serostatus were collected together with the repertoire data. Among the roughly 380 genotyped donors, under 90% belonged to the genetic ancestry cluster associated with self-reported Caucasian donors. In a later genetic analysis, genome-wide SNP genotypes for 398 of the 666 donors were used, and that subset was treated as a discovery cohort. The study aimed to test whether cataloging public T cell receptors could reveal signatures of past pathogen exposure. All discovery cohort repertoires had been generated on a single sequencing platform. In an earlier analysis of 550 to 700 of the donors, high-throughput TCR beta sequencing was used to judge whether each TCR beta V gene segment behaved as functional or pseudogenic. HLA typing covered class I and class II loci at four-digit resolution. Because of strong linkage in the cohort, roughly five DR-DQ haplotypes were treated as single units for association and clustering. Rather than drawing on any new phenotypic data, the later analysis identified candidate immune exposures from TCR beta sequences and the way those sequences occurred across donors. The study used immunosequencing to profile the T cell repertoires of hundreds of subjects and linked those repertoires to cytomegalovirus serostatus. Besides the first cohort of around 670 subjects, a separate validation cohort made up of over a hundred different subjects was used. Broad study findings and their caveats: In a later analysis, TCR association rates were found to vary across HLA loci, with the most associated TCRs seen for DRB1 alleles and the fewest for HLA-C alleles. The presence/absence analyses assumed that sequencing depth was roughly uniform across donors, and that assumption may not be true. It was suggested by the authors that the approach could potentially be generalized to other disease states and immunological phenotypes. The classifier was reported to diagnose cytomegalovirus status with high specificity and sensitivity in both the original cohort and the validation cohort. HLA typing was unavailable for some donors at each locus, so association tests used only the typed subset. About 17 rarely observed V segments, including chromosome 9 orphons, were excluded from the earlier analysis of several hundred of the donors because counts were too low. A later genetic analysis reported fewer N-insertions in productive TCRs among donors in an Asian-associated ancestry cluster than the roughly 700-donor mean. A later analysis found that HLA-associated TCR beta chains were more clonally expanded and had lower generation probabilities than equally common non-associated chains. A cluster of highly shared sequence variants was judged likely to be a technical artifact of the sequencing pipeline. In a later genetic analysis, a missense DCLRE1C variant was associated with V-gene and J-gene trimming of TCR beta chains, and the association was replicated in an independent cohort. The only immune exposure information available for the cohort was CMV serostatus. When HLA alleles, especially DR and DQ, strongly co-occurred, TCR associations were difficult to assign to individual alleles. A further reported finding was that TCR beta sequences accurately predicted the HLA-A and HLA-B alleles for most subjects in the first cohort. Correlated functional status among segregating V segments might be attributable to linkage disequilibrium, but an unknown experimental factor could not be ruled out. Most CMV-associated TCR beta chains appeared to be HLA-restricted in a later analysis, and the HLA associations seemed to be driven largely by CMV exposure. Because the 87-base-pair reads could not distinguish some IMGT-functional V segments, including TRBV6-2 and TRBV6-3, those segments were excluded. In vitro tests confirmed that three of the cytomegalovirus-associated TCR beta chains recognize cytomegalovirus antigens. At a false discovery rate of 0.05, a later analysis linked around 17,000 TCR beta sequences to specific HLA alleles. A total of 150 or so TCR beta chains were listed by the study as associated with cytomegalovirus. In an earlier analysis of 587 of the donors, most TCR beta V segments appeared in productive rearrangements about 87% or about 30% of the time, broadly matching IMGT annotations. Across donors, most TCR sequences were observed very rarely, whereas some public TCRs were present in many individuals. In a later analysis, several top co-occurrence clusters were reported to appear linked to parvovirus B19, influenza, CMV and Epstein-Barr virus. This cohort had only TCR beta chains sequenced, and the lack of alpha or paired-chain data limited which features could be detected.

Taken from the germline V gene, the CDR1 and CDR2 loops are SGHTA and FQGTGA. From the cysteine up to the phenylalanine, the CDR3 has a length of 15 residues. The read is trimmed to its CDR3 DNA, 45 bases read in frame from base 1. V is cut back by 4 bases and J by 4 bases, with 3 bases in the junction unmatched. The cohort comprised 666 healthy bone marrow donors. All cohort members were sampled while nominally healthy, although unrecorded immune exposures were likely present. The donor tested CMV seropositive and was one of the 289 seropositive cohort members. Each donor provided a peripheral blood sample, and peripheral blood mononuclear cells were used for TCR beta sequencing. Genomic DNA was extracted from the blood cell samples with the Qiagen DNeasy Blood Extraction Kit. Note on this clone: Its specific antigen is unknown. The record has no base qualities; no much larger clone is one base away.

The library relied on the immunoSEQ multiplex PCR assay. A mixture of 60 forward primers for TCR Vbeta segments and 13 reverse primers for TCR Jbeta segments was used in the multiplex PCR. The CDR3 region of rearranged TCR beta genes was amplified from genomic DNA with a multiplex PCR assay. The Illumina HiSeq System was used to sequence the amplified TCR beta libraries as 87-base-pair reads. As for how the authors treated the data: In a later analysis, approximately 74 million unique TCR beta chains were counted across the roughly 610 repertoires, and roughly 10 million of these chains were shared by at least two donors. A nearest-neighbor algorithm error-corrected the raw reads and collapsed the reads into unique sequences, merging closely related sequences to remove PCR and sequencing errors. V, D and J gene segments were assigned by aligning CDR3 sequences to IMGT reference sequences. Each retained sequence needed at least a six-nucleotide match to both a V gene segment and a J gene segment. Rearrangements were classified as productive when the CDR3 lacked stop codons and remained in frame with V and J, and all other rearrangements were classified as non-productive. Following IMGT convention, CDR3 was defined as the stretch from the second conserved V-encoded cysteine to the conserved J-encoded phenylalanine. The earlier analysis of some 550 of the donors excluded any sequence lacking an unambiguous match to a single V gene segment. An earlier analysis of approximately 590 of the donors called V segments functional above 56.7% productive rearrangements and segregating when the between-donor standard deviation exceeded 5%. To diagnose cytomegalovirus status from the catalog of TCR beta chain sequences, a statistical classification framework was built. V and J gene assignment, in a later analysis, came from comparing TCR nucleotide sequences with IMGT/GENE-DB human TR gene sequences. A later analysis assigned CDR3 sequences and most-parsimonious VDJ recombination scenarios with the TCRdist pipeline. In a later analysis, every TCR beta chain was defined by the combination of its CDR3 amino acid sequence and its V-gene family, and reads without a unique V-gene family were dropped. To address suspected cross-contamination and a sequencing artifact, a later analysis removed 550 to 750 highly shared, low-generation-probability nucleotide sequences. A later analysis calculated a clonal expansion index for each public chain from normalized within-repertoire ranks of inferred template counts. Generation probabilities in a later analysis came from a VDJ recombination model fitted to out-of-frame rearrangements, and those results were checked against IGoR. In a later analysis, hypergeometric tests were used to score TCR-TCR, TCR-HLA and TCR-CMV co-occurrence, with a repertoire-size bias correction applied to TCR pairs. A later analysis estimated false discovery rates by permuting HLA or CMV assignments 20 times. In a later analysis, co-occurring TCRs were grouped using DBSCAN, and TCRdist sequence similarity was added for clustering within HLA-allele-positive subsets. Co-occurrence clustering excluded repertoires with fewer than 30,000 or more than 120,000 public chains, plus five with anomalous nucleotide sharing. TCRdb limited this immuneACCESS table to in-frame rearrangements with V and J called. A share of clones is missing; checked studies link under half to unresolved V genes, and the rest is unexplained. For V, J and clone size, that table is used; D and trimming come from the DNA. This sample comprises 150,000 to 200,000 clones, 80% of them detected only once. The ten largest make up roughly 6.2% of the sample.

The rearrangement joined TRBV7-3 to TRBJ2-1; the central 11 bases match TRBD2. The source material was PBMCs. This TCR came from a male donor in good health and CMV-seropositive. CDR3 loop: CASSSGTSGYNEQFF. Here is the DNA: TGTGCCAGCAGCTCCGGGACTAGCGGTTACAATGAGCAGTTCTTC. Outside the CDR3, residues come from the reference TRBV7-3 and TRBJ2-1 proteins, so the full variable domain is: GAGVSQTPSNKVTEKGKYVELRCDPISGHTALYWYRQSLGQGPEFLIYFQGTGAADDSGLPNDRFFAVRPEGSVSTLKIQRTERGDSAVYLCASSSGTSGYNEQFFGPGTRLTVL.